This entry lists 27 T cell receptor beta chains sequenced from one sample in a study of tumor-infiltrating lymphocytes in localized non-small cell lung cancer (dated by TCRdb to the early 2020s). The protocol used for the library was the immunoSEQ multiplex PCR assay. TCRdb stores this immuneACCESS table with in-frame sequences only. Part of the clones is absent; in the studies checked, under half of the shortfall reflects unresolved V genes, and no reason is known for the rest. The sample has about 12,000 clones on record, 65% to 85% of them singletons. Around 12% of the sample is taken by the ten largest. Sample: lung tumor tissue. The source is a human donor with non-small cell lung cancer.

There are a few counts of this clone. This CDR3 is CASSIRAAGGYNEQFF. CDR3 coding DNA: TGTGCCAGTAGTATTAGAGCGGCTGGGGGGTACAATGAGCAGTTCTTC. The V and J genes are TRBV19 and TRBJ2-1, with D possibly matching TRBD2 (6 bases). The germline V gene has CDR1 LNHDA and CDR2 SQIVND (reference sequence). This CDR3 comprises 16 residues. Trimming removed 3 bases at V and 4 bases at J, with 16 bases between. Based on the CDR3 plus reference TRBV19 and TRBJ2-1, the full variable domain is DGGITQSPKYLFRKEGQNVTLSCEQNLNHDAMYWYRQDPGQGLRLIYYSQIVNDFQKGDIAEGYSVSREKKESFPLTVTSAQKNPTAFYLCASSIRAAGGYNEQFFGPGTRLTVL.

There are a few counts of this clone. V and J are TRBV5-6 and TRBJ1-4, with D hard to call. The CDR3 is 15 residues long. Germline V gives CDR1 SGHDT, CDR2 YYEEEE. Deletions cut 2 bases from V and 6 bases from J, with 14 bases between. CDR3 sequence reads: CASSFGPPQDEKLFF. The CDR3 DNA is TGTGCCAGCAGCTTCGGACCACCGCAGGATGAAAAACTGTTTTTT.

The CDR3 nucleotides read TGTGCCAGCAGAGGACAGGGTGCAACTAATGAAAAACTGTTTTTT. As protein: CASRGQGATNEKLFF. The chain uses TRBV28 and TRBJ1-4, with TRBD1 matching over 8 bases. CDR3 length equals 15 residues. With 6 bases clipped from V and 0 bases from J, the junction kept 3 bases outside the gene matches. Germline-derived CDR1 and CDR2 are MDHEN and SYDVKM.

CDR3 nucleotide sequence: TGTGCCAGTATGGGGAGGGCCCCAACCGAATTCTATGGCTACACCTTC. Translated: CASMGRAPTEFYGYTF. The chain carries TRBV19 and TRBJ1-2; D is undetermined. Germline lookup yields CDR1 LNHDA and CDR2 SQIVND (reference sequence). Deletions cut 7 bases from V and 4 bases from J, with 22 bases between. The CDR3 consists of 16 residues.

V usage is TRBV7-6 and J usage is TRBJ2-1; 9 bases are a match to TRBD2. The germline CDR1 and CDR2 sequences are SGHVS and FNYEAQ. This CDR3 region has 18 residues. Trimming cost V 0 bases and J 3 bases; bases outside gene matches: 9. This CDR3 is CASSLAHSGGFIYNEQFF. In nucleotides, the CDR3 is TGTGCCAGCAGCTTAGCTCACAGCGGGGGGTTTATCTACAATGAGCAGTTCTTC. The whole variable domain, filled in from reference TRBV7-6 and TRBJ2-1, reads GAGVSQSPRYKVTKRGQDVALRCDPISGHVSLYWYRQALGQGPEFLTYFNYEAQQDKSGLPNDRFSAERPEGSISTLTIQRTEQRDSAMYRCASSLAHSGGFIYNEQFFGPGTRLTVL.

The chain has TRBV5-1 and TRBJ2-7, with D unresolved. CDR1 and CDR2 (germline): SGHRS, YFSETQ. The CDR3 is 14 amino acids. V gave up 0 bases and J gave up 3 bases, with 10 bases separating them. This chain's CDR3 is CASSLGQNYYEQYF. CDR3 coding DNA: TGCGCCAGCAGCTTGGGCCAGAACTACTACGAGCAGTACTTC.

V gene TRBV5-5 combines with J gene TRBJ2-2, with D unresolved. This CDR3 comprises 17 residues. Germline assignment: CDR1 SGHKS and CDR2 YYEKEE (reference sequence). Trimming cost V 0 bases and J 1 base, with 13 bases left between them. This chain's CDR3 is CASSLEGRTMNTGELFF. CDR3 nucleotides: TGTGCCAGCAGCTTGGAGGGTCGGACGATGAACACCGGGGAGCTGTTTTTT.

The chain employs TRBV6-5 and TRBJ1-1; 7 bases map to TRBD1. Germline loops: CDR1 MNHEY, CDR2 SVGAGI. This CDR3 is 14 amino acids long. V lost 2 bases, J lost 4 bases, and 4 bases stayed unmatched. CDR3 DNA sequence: TGTGCCAGCAGTTACAGGGGGCTGGGCACTGAAGCTTTCTTT. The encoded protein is CASSYRGLGTEAFF.

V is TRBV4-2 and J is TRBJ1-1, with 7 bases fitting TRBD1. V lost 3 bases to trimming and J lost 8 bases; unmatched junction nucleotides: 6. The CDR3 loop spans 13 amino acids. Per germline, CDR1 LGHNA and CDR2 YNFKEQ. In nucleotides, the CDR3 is TGTGCCAGCAGCCAGGCAGGGGGGCAGGAAGCTTTCTTT. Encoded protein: CASSQAGGQEAFF.

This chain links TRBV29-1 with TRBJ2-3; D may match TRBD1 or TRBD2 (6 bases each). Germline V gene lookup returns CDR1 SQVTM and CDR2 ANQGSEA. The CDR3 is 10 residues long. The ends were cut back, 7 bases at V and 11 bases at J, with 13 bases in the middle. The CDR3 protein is CSGGDKEQYF. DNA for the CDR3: TGCAGCGGGGGGGACAAGGAGCAGTATTTT.

The CDR3 protein is CASSSSITGDYGYTF. CDR3 DNA: TGTGCCAGCAGCTCCTCGATTACTGGAGACTATGGCTACACCTTC. The chain has TRBV11-2 and TRBJ1-2; D call uncertain. Germline lookup yields CDR1 SGHAT and CDR2 FQNNGV. Trimming left V 4 bases short and J 3 bases short, with 15 bases between. The CDR3 is 15 amino acids.

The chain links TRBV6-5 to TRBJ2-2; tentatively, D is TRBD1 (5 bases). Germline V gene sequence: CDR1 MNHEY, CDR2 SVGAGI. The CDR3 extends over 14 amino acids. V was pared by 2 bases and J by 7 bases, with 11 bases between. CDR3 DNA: TGTGCCAGCAGTTACAGGAAAGGGGTCGGGGAGCTGTTTTTT. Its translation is CASSYRKGVGELFF.

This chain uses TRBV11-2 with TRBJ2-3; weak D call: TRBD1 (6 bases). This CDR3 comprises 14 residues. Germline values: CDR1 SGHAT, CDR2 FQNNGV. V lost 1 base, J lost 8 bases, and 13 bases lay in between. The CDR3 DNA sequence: TGTGCCAGCAGCTTAGTCTACGTCAGGGGTACGCAGTATTTT. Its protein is CASSLVYVRGTQYF.

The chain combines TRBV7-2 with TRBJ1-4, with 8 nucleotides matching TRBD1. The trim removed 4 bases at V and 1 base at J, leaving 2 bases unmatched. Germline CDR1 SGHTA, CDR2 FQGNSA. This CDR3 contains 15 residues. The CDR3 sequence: CASSSTGGTNEKLFF. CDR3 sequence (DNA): TGTGCCAGCAGCTCCACAGGGGGAACTAATGAAAAACTGTTTTTT. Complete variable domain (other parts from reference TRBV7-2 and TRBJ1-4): GAGVSQSPSNKVTEKGKDVELRCDPISGHTALYWYRQSLGQGLEFLIYFQGNSAPDKSGLPSDRFSAERTGGSVSTLTIQRTQQEDSAVYLCASSSTGGTNEKLFFGSGTQLSVL.

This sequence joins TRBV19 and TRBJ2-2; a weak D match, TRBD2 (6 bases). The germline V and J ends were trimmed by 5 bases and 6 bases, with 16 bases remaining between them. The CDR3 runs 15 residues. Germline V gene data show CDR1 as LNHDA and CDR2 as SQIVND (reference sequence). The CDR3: CASSLARGGSGELFF. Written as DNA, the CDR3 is TGTGCCAGTAGTCTAGCAAGGGGAGGTTCCGGGGAGCTGTTTTTT.

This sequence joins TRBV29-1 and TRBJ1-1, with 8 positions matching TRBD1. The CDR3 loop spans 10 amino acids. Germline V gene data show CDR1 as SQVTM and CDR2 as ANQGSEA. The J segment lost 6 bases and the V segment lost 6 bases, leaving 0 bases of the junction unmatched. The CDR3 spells CSVGQAEAFF. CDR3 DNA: TGCAGCGTGGGACAGGCTGAAGCTTTCTTT.

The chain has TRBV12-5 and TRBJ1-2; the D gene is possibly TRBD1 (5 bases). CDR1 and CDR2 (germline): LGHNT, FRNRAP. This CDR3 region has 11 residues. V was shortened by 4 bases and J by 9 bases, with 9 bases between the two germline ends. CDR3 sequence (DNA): TGTGCTAGTGGTTGGGGGGAGAGCTACACCTTC. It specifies CASGWGESYTF.

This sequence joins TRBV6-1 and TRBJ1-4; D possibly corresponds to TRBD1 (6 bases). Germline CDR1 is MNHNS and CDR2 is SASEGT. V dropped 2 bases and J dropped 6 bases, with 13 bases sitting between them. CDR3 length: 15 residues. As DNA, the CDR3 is TGTGCCAGCAGTGAATTCCAGGGGAGGCATGAAAAACTGTTTTTT. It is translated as CASSEFQGRHEKLFF.

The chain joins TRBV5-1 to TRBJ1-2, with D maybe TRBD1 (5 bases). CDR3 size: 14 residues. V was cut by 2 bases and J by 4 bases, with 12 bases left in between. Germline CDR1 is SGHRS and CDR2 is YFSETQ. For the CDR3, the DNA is TGCGCCAGCAGCTTTGGGGGTGGGAGCTATGGCTACACCTTC. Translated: CASSFGGGSYGYTF.

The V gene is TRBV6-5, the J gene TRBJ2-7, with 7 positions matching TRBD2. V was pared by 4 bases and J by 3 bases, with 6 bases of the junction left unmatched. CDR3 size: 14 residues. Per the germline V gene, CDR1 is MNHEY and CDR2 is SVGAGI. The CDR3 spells CASSSGGEGYEQYF. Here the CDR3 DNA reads TGTGCCAGCAGTTCTGGAGGGGAGGGCTACGAGCAGTACTTC.

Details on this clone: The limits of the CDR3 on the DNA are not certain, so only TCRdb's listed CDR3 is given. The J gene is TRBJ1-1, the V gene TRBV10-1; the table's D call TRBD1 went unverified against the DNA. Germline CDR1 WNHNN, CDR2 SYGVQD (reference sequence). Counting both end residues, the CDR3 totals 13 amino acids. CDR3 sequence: CASSAVVGAGTFF.

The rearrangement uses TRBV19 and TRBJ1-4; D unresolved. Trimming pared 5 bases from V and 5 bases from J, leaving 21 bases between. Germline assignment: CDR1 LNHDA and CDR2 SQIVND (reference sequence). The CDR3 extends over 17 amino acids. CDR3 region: CASSRRTDNIRNEKLFF. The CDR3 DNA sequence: TGTGCCAGTAGTCGTCGGACCGATAATATTAGAAATGAAAAACTGTTTTTT.

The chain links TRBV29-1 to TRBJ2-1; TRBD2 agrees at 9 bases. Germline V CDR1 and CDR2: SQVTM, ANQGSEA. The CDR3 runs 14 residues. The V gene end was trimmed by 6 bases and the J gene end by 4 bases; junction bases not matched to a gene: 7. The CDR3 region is CSVGRGGAYNEQFF. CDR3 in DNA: TGCAGCGTGGGGCGGGGGGGCGCTTACAATGAGCAGTTCTTC.

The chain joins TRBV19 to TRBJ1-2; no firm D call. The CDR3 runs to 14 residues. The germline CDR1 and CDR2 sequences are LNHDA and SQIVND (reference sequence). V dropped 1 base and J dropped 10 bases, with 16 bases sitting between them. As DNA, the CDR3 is TGTGCCAGTAGTATAGGTAACCGCCCCTCGGACTACACCTTC. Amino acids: CASSIGNRPSDYTF.

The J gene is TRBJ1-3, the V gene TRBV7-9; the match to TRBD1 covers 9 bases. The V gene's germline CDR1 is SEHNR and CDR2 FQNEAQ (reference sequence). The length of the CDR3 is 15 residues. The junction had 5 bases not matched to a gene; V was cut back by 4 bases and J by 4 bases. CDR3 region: CASSSTGGKGNTIYF. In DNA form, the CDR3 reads TGTGCCAGCAGCTCGACAGGGGGTAAAGGAAACACCATATATTTT.

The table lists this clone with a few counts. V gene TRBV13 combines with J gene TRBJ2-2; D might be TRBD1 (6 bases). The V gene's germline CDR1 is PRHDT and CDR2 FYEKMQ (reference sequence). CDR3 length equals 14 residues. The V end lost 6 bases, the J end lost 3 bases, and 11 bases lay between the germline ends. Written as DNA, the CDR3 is TGTGCCAGCAGTCCACAGGGAGACACCGGGGAGCTGTTTTTT. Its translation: CASSPQGDTGELFF.

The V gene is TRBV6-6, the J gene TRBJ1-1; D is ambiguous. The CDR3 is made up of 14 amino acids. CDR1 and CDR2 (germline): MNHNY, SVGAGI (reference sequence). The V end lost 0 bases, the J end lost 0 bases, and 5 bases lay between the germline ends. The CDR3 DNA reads TGTGCCAGCAGTTACTCAGCGATGAACACTGAAGCTTTCTTT. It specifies CASSYSAMNTEAFF.